This T cell receptor beta chain was documented in a study of T cells in Graves' hyperthyroidism and ophthalmopathy. The V gene end was trimmed by 3 bases and the J gene end by 0 bases; junction bases not matched to a gene: 7. Per the germline V gene, CDR1 is DFQATT and CDR2 is SNEGSKA (reference sequence). The CDR3 runs to 18 residues. Many counts were recorded for this clonotype. It was RNA transcripts that yielded the amplified TCR beta CDR3 regions. First-round RT-PCR targeting the TCR CDR3 was performed with the HTBI primer set. TCRdb ran MiXCR on the multiplex PCR reads and lists one entry per CDR3 protein. The sample gives approximately 430,000 distinct CDR3 sequences, under 15% of which show up once; over 10% is in the top ten.

The sample was blood. The receptor's source is a young man with Graves' ophthalmopathy. The V and J genes are TRBV20-1 and TRBJ2-4, with TRBD2 matching 14 bases. The CDR3 nucleotides read TGCAGTGCTAGTAACGGACTAGCGGGAGGATTAGCCAAAAACATTCAGTACTTC. It specifies CSASNGLAGGLAKNIQYF.